The T cell receptor beta chain described here comes from a study of a mutant IDH1 vaccine in newly diagnosed glioma. Overall study findings and caveats: There seemed to be no relation between pseudoprogression and changes in top peripheral T cell clonotypes.

The repertoire was sequenced with immunoSEQ multiplex PCR; TCRdb's copy has only in-frame clones and lacks some. The table lists some 40,000 clones, roughly 71% of them singletons. As for time point: week 47, end of study. Topical imiquimod was applied with each vaccine dose, which held 300 ug of mutant IDH1 20-mer peptide. Patients were given eight vaccinations, scheduled in weeks 1, 3, 5, 7, 11, 15, 19 and 23. Donors' newly diagnosed IDH1-mutant WHO grade 3 or 4 astrocytomas lacked nuclear ATRX. Germline V gene sequence: CDR1 LNHDA, CDR2 SQIVND (reference sequence). V was shortened by 6 bases and J by 8 bases, with 17 bases between the two germline ends. The CDR3 has 14 residues. A word on this clone: Antigen: not known.

This receptor was identified in a man aged 35-49 years with glioma. The specimen was PBMCs, collected from a glioma patient whose treatment included an IDH1 peptide vaccine. The chain is built from TRBV19 and TRBJ2-1; D possibly corresponds to TRBD1 (5 bases). The CDR3: CASRNSIQGHEQFF. The CDR3 region has the DNA TGTGCCAGTAGAAATTCCATCCAGGGCCATGAGCAGTTCTTC. The full variable domain, rest sourced from reference TRBV19 and TRBJ2-1, is DGGITQSPKYLFRKEGQNVTLSCEQNLNHDAMYWYRQDPGQGLRLIYYSQIVNDFQKGDIAEGYSVSREKKESFPLTVTSAQKNPTAFYLCASRNSIQGHEQFFGPGTRLTVL.